The 20 T cell receptor beta chains below were found in one sample sequenced in a study of blood T cells in healthy people across ages. A second PCR, run for roughly 7 to 12 cycles, used a sample-barcoded 5' primer plus a J-beta primer mix. TCRdb called the 5' RACE reads again in MiXCR, with one record for every CDR3 protein. The repertoire consists of more than 1,000,000 distinct CDR3 sequences, with 20% to 25% occurring once and the leading ten covering around 0.75%. The data also belong to a second study, concerning T cells of mothers and their children.

The sample consisted of blood. Receptors were obtained from a girl under 10 years old in good health.

This clonotype was seen only a few times. V usage is TRBV6-2 or TRBV6-3 and J usage is TRBJ2-3; 10 bases are shared with TRBD2. The V segment lost 6 bases and the J segment 4 bases; nucleotides outside the gene matches: 10. This CDR3 spans 16 amino acids. The germline V gene has CDR1 MNHEY and CDR2 SVGEGT. CDR3 in amino acids: CASSLPSGGSPDTQYF. The CDR3 DNA follows: TGTGCCAGCAGCCTTCCTAGCGGGGGATCCCCAGATACGCAGTATTTT.

This clonotype was observed a handful of times. The chain recombines TRBV19 with TRBJ2-7, with D possibly matching TRBD2 (5 bases). Germline CDR1 reads LNHDA; CDR2 reads SQIVND (reference sequence). This CDR3 is built from 13 residues. The V gene lost 7 bases and the J gene lost 6 bases, with 16 bases spanning the gap. DNA for the CDR3: TGTGCCAGTACAGGAGCCAACCGGGGCGAGCAGTACTTC. This gives the protein CASTGANRGEQYF.

This clonotype was detected a few times. CDR3 nucleotides: TGCAGTGCTAGAGAGGGAACGGGGAGATCCTACGAGCAGTACTTC. This codes for CSAREGTGRSYEQYF. V is TRBV20-1 and J is TRBJ2-7, with D perhaps matching TRBD2 (5 bases). Germline V gene data show CDR1 as DFQATT and CDR2 as SNEGSKA (reference sequence). There are 15 residues in the CDR3. Trimming pared 0 bases from V and 1 base from J, leaving 13 bases between.

The chain employs TRBV6-5 and TRBJ1-2; 9 positions match TRBD1. The CDR3 totals 14 residues. In germline, CDR1 is MNHEY, CDR2 SVGAGI. Trimming at V came to 6 bases and at J to 6 bases, leaving 8 bases not matched to a gene. The CDR3 DNA sequence: TGTGCCAGCAGAAATCCCCGGGACAGGGATGGCTACACCTTC. Translating it yields CASRNPRDRDGYTF.

This sequence joins TRBV28 and TRBJ1-1; no definite D call. Trimming left V 6 bases short and J 5 bases short, with 16 bases between. CDR3 length: 14 amino acids. Looked up from germline, CDR1 is MDHEN and CDR2 is SYDVKM. CDR3 DNA: TGTGCCAGCAGCCCCCCGGCGGGCTGGACTGAAGCTTTCTTT. This encodes CASSPPAGWTEAFF.

With regard to this clonotype: A junction end diverges from the germline sequence, so it may reflect a read error. The genes are TRBV7-9 and TRBJ2-7; tentatively, D is TRBD2 (5 bases). Germline CDR1 SEHNR, CDR2 FQNEAQ (reference sequence). This CDR3 has 13 amino acids. CDR3 amino acids: CASRSGSSCEQYF. As DNA, the CDR3 is TGTGCCAGCAGGAGCGGCAGCTCCTGCGAGCAGTACTTC.

This clonotype was seen only a few times. The V call is TRBV28, the J call TRBJ2-7; 11 nucleotides agree with TRBD2. CDR1 and CDR2 from the germline V gene are MDHEN and SYDVKM. The CDR3 is 14 amino acids. V was clipped by 6 bases and J by 2 bases; unmatched bases: 3. The DNA of the CDR3 is TGTGCCAGCAGAACTAGCGGGAGTACCTACGAGCAGTACTTC. This sequence encodes CASRTSGSTYEQYF.

This clonotype occurred a few times. The gene calls are TRBV29-1 and TRBJ2-1, with a weak D call TRBD1 (6 bases). This CDR3 has 12 amino acids. Between the trimmed V and J ends, which lost 7 bases and 6 bases, there was a span of 13 bases. The V gene's germline CDR1 is SQVTM and CDR2 ANQGSEA. Here the CDR3 reads CSGRQDPNEQFF. In DNA, the CDR3 is TGCAGCGGTCGACAGGATCCCAATGAGCAGTTCTTC.

The table lists this clonotype with a few counts. The chain is built from TRBV24-1 and TRBJ2-1, with D uncertain. The CDR3 is 13 amino acids. V was shortened by 5 bases and J by 8 bases, with 12 bases between the two germline ends. CDR1 KGHDR and CDR2 SFDVKD come from the germline V gene. CDR3 residues: CATSGARIDEQFF. CDR3 sequence (DNA): TGTGCCACCAGTGGGGCGCGGATCGATGAGCAGTTCTTC.

The J gene is TRBJ1-4, the V gene TRBV28; weak D call: TRBD1 (6 bases). This CDR3 has 14 amino acids. Deletions cut 4 bases from V and 8 bases from J, with 14 bases between. Per germline, CDR1 MDHEN and CDR2 SYDVKM. CDR3 residues: CASSSGQPREKLFF. The CDR3 DNA follows: TGTGCCAGCAGTTCTGGACAGCCGCGGGAAAAACTGTTTTTT.

This clonotype was counted between two and nine times. The chain's CDR3 is CASSESGAHSTDTQYF. In DNA, the CDR3 is TGTGCCAGCAGTGAAAGTGGGGCACATAGCACAGATACGCAGTATTTT. This rearrangement joins TRBV2 to TRBJ2-3; a possible D gene is TRBD1 (5 bases). CDR3 length: 16 residues. V was shortened by 2 bases and J by 0 bases, with 12 bases between the two germline ends. Germline assignment: CDR1 SNHLY and CDR2 FYNNEI.

This chain joins TRBV20-1 and TRBJ2-2; 7 nucleotides line up with TRBD1. The trim removed 0 bases at V and 3 bases at J, leaving 7 bases unmatched. CDR1 and CDR2 from the germline V gene are DFQATT and SNEGSKA (reference sequence). The CDR3 spans 16 residues. The CDR3 region has the DNA TGCAGTGCTAGAGATTCAAGGGACAGCTACACCGGGGAGCTGTTTTTT. Protein product: CSARDSRDSYTGELFF.

This clonotype was counted between two and nine times. The V and J genes are TRBV20-1 and TRBJ1-3, with 8 bases identical to TRBD1. The CDR3 is 13 amino acids. V shed 6 bases, J shed 3 bases, and the junction held 4 bases outside the gene matches. Germline CDR1 DFQATT, CDR2 SNEGSKA (reference sequence). The CDR3 nucleotides are TGCAGTGCAATAGACAGGGGTGGAAACACCATATATTTT. Translation gives CSAIDRGGNTIYF.

At least ten counts were recorded for this clonotype. The chain joins TRBV5-6 to TRBJ2-1; 11 positions match TRBD2. V trimming: 6 bases; J trimming: 5 bases; junction bases outside the gene matches: 13. The germline gives CDR1 SGHDT, CDR2 YYEEEE. This CDR3 spans 17 amino acids. CDR3 in amino acids: CASTLQPTSGNHNEQFF. The CDR3 nucleotides are TGTGCCAGCACCCTACAACCGACTAGCGGGAACCACAATGAGCAGTTCTTC.

This clonotype came up a few times. This sequence joins TRBV29-1 and TRBJ1-4; no clear D gene. The germline gives CDR1 SQVTM, CDR2 ANQGSEA. The germline V and J ends were trimmed by 6 bases and 0 bases, with 8 bases remaining between them. This CDR3 region has 13 residues. The CDR3 DNA is TGCAGCGTGGAGGTGACAACTAATGAAAAACTGTTTTTT. Its protein is CSVEVTTNEKLFF.

This clonotype appeared a few times. CDR3 nucleotide sequence: TGCGCCAGCAGCCCGCCTAGCTCTATGGACAATGAGCAGTTCTTC. Protein: CASSPPSSMDNEQFF. The J gene is TRBJ2-1, the V gene TRBV5-1, with a possible D match to TRBD2 (5 bases). The V end lost 4 bases, the J end lost 5 bases, and 16 bases lay between the germline ends. This CDR3 has 15 amino acids. Germline CDR1 reads SGHRS; CDR2 reads YFSETQ.

This clonotype has only a few counts. The V call is TRBV11-3, the J call TRBJ2-4; possibly TRBD1 or TRBD2 for D (5 bases each). Trimming cost V 2 bases and J 5 bases, with 10 bases left between them. The CDR3 runs 14 residues. Germline lookup yields CDR1 SGHNT and CDR2 YENEEA. The DNA of the CDR3 is TGTGCCAGCAGCTTATCCGGGACCCAAAACATTCAGTACTTC. Encoded protein: CASSLSGTQNIQYF.

This chain uses TRBV11-2 with TRBJ2-7, with D possibly TRBD1 on 6 matching bases. The CDR3 is 14 amino acids. V lost 5 bases and J lost 5, with 16 bases in between. The V gene's germline CDR1 is SGHAT and CDR2 FQNNGV. In nucleotides, the CDR3 is TGTGCCAGCAGCGCCGAATACTCAGGGGACGAGCAGTACTTC. Protein: CASSAEYSGDEQYF.

V usage is TRBV7-9 and J usage is TRBJ2-5, with D possibly matching TRBD2 (5 bases). The J call is doubtful: the DNA matches TRBJ2-1 better. The germline V gene encodes CDR1 SEHNR and CDR2 FQNEAQ (reference sequence). The CDR3 loop spans 12 amino acids. The CDR3 bases are TGTGCCAGCAGCTTTCGGCCTAGCGAGCAGTTCTTC. Translated, it gives CASSFRPSEQFF.

The rearrangement links TRBV29-1 to TRBJ2-4; a weak D match, TRBD2 (6 bases). Germline V gene sequence: CDR1 SQVTM, CDR2 ANQGSEA. The CDR3 is made up of 13 amino acids. The ends were cut back, 4 bases at V and 3 bases at J, with 10 bases in the middle. The CDR3 DNA is TGCAGCGTTGTGGAGGGGAACAAAAACATTCAGTACTTC. Amino acid sequence: CSVVEGNKNIQYF. Full variable domain (rest looked up from reference TRBV29-1 and TRBJ2-4): SAVISQKPSRDICQRGTSLTIQCQVDSQVTMMFWYRQQPGQSLTLIATANQGSEATYESGFVIDKFPISRPNLTFSTLTVSNMSPEDSSIYLCSVVEGNKNIQYFGAGTRLSVL.